Following are 26 T cell receptor beta chains from one sample sequenced in a study of shared clonotypes between healthy human individuals. The table came from immunoSEQ multiplex PCR; TCRdb's copy has only in-frame clones and leaves some out. The profile covers 2 million to 2.5 million clones, with under 97% appearing a single time and 0.1% to 0.15% taken by the ten largest. Sample: naive CD4+ T cells sorted from blood. Subset described: CD45RA+ positively selected. The receptors derive from a man between 18 and 35 years old in good health.

In this sample, this clone turned up once. The genes are TRBV10-3 and TRBJ2-1; 8 bases are a match to TRBD2. This CDR3 contains 16 residues. Germline CDR1 ENHRY, CDR2 SYGVKD. V shed 3 bases, J shed 5 bases, and the junction held 9 bases outside the gene matches. The CDR3: CAISDPGRARDNEQFF. For the CDR3, the DNA is TGTGCCATCAGTGACCCCGGGAGGGCCCGCGACAATGAGCAGTTCTTC.

The CDR3 loop is CASSSQGGSYSPLHF. The CDR3, as DNA: TGTGCCAGCAGCTCCCAAGGCGGATCCTATTCACCCCTCCACTTT. The chain is built from TRBV7-2 and TRBJ1-6; D remains unclear. The germline gives CDR1 SGHTA, CDR2 FQGNSA. V lost 4 bases to trimming and J lost 8 bases, with 15 bases between them. The CDR3 has 15 residues.

The chain recombines TRBV7-2 with TRBJ2-1; D is perhaps TRBD2 (6 bases). The CDR3 has 16 amino acids. V was clipped by 1 base and J by 0 bases, with 10 bases between them. Germline lookup yields CDR1 SGHTA and CDR2 FQGNSA. The CDR3 spells CASSLGGGISYNEQFF. The CDR3 DNA follows: TGTGCCAGCAGCTTAGGCGGCGGGATCTCCTACAATGAGCAGTTCTTC.

The chain is built from TRBV7-9 and TRBJ2-5, with 11 bases that match TRBD1. With V trimmed by 5 bases and J by 4 bases, 6 bases remained unmatched. Per the germline V gene, CDR1 is SEHNR and CDR2 is FQNEAQ (reference sequence). This CDR3 is built from 15 residues. In DNA form, the CDR3 reads TGTGCCAGCAGCCCGGACAGGGGGCGAGGAGAGACCCAGTACTTC. Its protein product is CASSPDRGRGETQYF.

This chain connects TRBV7-8 to TRBJ2-2; D not resolved. From germline, CDR1 is SGHVS and CDR2 FQNEAQ. The CDR3 sequence is 18 residues long. V gave up 5 bases and J gave up 1 base, with 20 bases separating them. CDR3 in amino acids: CASSQRALLGLNTGELFF. In DNA, the CDR3 is TGTGCCAGCAGCCAACGGGCCCTTTTGGGGTTGAACACCGGGGAGCTGTTTTTT.

The chain has TRBV30 and TRBJ1-6; 8 bases are shared with TRBD1. There are 14 residues in the CDR3. Unmatched junction bases numbered 7, after V lost 5 bases and J lost 7 bases. The germline V gene has CDR1 GTSNPN and CDR2 SVGIG (reference sequence). In nucleotides, the CDR3 is TGTGCCTGGGCGCGAACAGGGGGGAATTCACCCCTCCACTTT. It yields the protein CAWARTGGNSPLHF.

The rearrangement joins TRBV30 to TRBJ2-1; 7 nucleotides line up with TRBD2. Germline assignment: CDR1 GTSNPN and CDR2 SVGIG (reference sequence). V lost 0 bases, J lost 8 bases, and 10 bases stayed unmatched. CDR3 length: 15 amino acids. The chain's CDR3 is CAWSVLGEGRHEQFF. For the CDR3, the DNA is TGTGCCTGGAGTGTACTGGGGGAGGGCCGTCATGAGCAGTTCTTC.

The chain uses TRBV18 and TRBJ2-7; 7 bases fit TRBD2. Germline assignment: CDR1 KGHSH and CDR2 LQKENI. V was pared by 3 bases and J by 3 bases, with 8 bases of the junction left unmatched. The CDR3 consists of 15 residues. The DNA for the CDR3 is TGTGCCAGCTCACCTTTTTCCGGGGAGGGCTACGAGCAGTACTTC. Translated: CASSPFSGEGYEQYF.

The chain is built from TRBV19 and TRBJ1-2, with D uncertain. Germline V gene lookup returns CDR1 LNHDA and CDR2 SQIVND (reference sequence). V dropped 3 bases and J dropped 7 bases, with 9 bases sitting between them. CDR3 size: 12 residues. The CDR3 loop reads CASSIQGFGYTF. CDR3 nucleotide sequence: TGTGCCAGTAGTATTCAAGGGTTTGGCTACACCTTC.

This chain uses TRBV6-1 with TRBJ2-5, with no clear D. V dropped 8 bases and J dropped 5 bases, with 15 bases sitting between them. Germline CDR1 MNHNS, CDR2 SASEGT. This CDR3 spans 13 amino acids. This CDR3 reads CASGQMGSETQYF. The CDR3 DNA is TGTGCCAGCGGCCAGATGGGTTCGGAGACCCAGTACTTC.

To note about this clone: At the DNA level, this CDR3 is encoded by other sequences in the same sample as well. The chain carries TRBV30 and TRBJ2-3, with 11 bases that match TRBD2. The CDR3 is made up of 16 amino acids. V lost 2 bases and J lost 5; bases outside the gene matches: 9. CDR1 GTSNPN and CDR2 SVGIG come from the germline V gene (reference sequence). CDR3 sequence: CAWSLGLAGGGDTQYF. The CDR3 DNA sequence: TGTGCCTGGAGTCTCGGGCTAGCGGGAGGTGGAGATACGCAGTATTTT.

The chain uses TRBV29-1 and TRBJ1-2, with D hard to call. In germline, CDR1 is SQVTM, CDR2 ANQGSEA. This CDR3 contains 13 residues. Trimming shortened V by 1 base and J by 4 bases, and 10 bases separated the two germline ends. This chain's CDR3 is CSVEVAIPYGYTF. CDR3 bases: TGCAGCGTTGAAGTCGCAATTCCCTATGGCTACACCTTC.

V and J are TRBV10-1 and TRBJ2-2; D perhaps matches TRBD2 (5 bases). Germline values: CDR1 WNHNN, CDR2 SYGVQD (reference sequence). This CDR3 has 15 residues. Trimming pared 6 bases from V and 6 bases from J, leaving 17 bases between. For the CDR3, the DNA is TGCGCCAGCAGACCGGGATCCGCTAACGCCGGGGAGCTGTTTTTT. It yields the protein CASRPGSANAGELFF.

The rearrangement uses TRBV15 and TRBJ2-1, with 9 nucleotides matching TRBD1. CDR3 size: 15 residues. CDR1 is LNHNV and CDR2 is YYDKDF in the germline V gene (reference sequence). The junction had 5 bases not matched to a gene; V was cut back by 1 base and J by 7 bases. Here the CDR3 DNA reads TGTGCCACCAGCAGAGCCCCGGGACAGGGTAATGAGCAGTTCTTC. Protein product: CATSRAPGQGNEQFF.

Only one count was recorded for this clone. The sample has other DNA sequences that encode this CDR3 too. The chain is built from TRBV7-2 and TRBJ2-7; 10 nucleotides agree with TRBD1. There are 15 residues in the CDR3. V gave up 4 bases and J gave up 3 bases; unmatched junction bases: 6. Germline V lookup: CDR1 SGHTA, CDR2 FQGNSA. The CDR3 reads CASSSTGTGVYEQYF. For the CDR3, the DNA is TGTGCCAGCAGCTCGACCGGGACAGGGGTCTACGAGCAGTACTTC.

This sequence joins TRBV2 and TRBJ1-5, with D possibly TRBD1 on 6 matching bases. The V and J ends lost 6 bases and 6 bases respectively, with 15 bases between them. The CDR3 totals 14 residues. Germline V gives CDR1 SNHLY, CDR2 FYNNEI. CDR3 sequence reads: CASSAQGVRQPQHF. CDR3 DNA sequence: TGTGCCAGCAGCGCACAGGGAGTTCGTCAGCCCCAGCATTTT.

Of note for this clone: This specimen includes other DNA sequences encoding the same CDR3. The chain is built from TRBV19 and TRBJ1-2, with D unresolved. The CDR3 spans 14 residues. With 3 bases removed from V and 4 bases from J, the gap between germline ends came to 12 bases. The germline V gene encodes CDR1 LNHDA and CDR2 SQIVND (reference sequence). CDR3 DNA sequence: TGTGCCAGTAGTATCCCCGGCCAGCTCTATGGCTACACCTTC. It translates to CASSIPGQLYGYTF.

The chain uses TRBV11-2 and TRBJ2-3; 7 nucleotides agree with TRBD2. The CDR3 totals 17 residues. After removal of 0 bases from V and 0 bases from J, the junction contained 6 bases not matched to a gene. Looked up from germline, CDR1 is SGHAT and CDR2 is FQNNGV. CDR3 region: CASSLDGEGSSTDTQYF. CDR3 sequence (DNA): TGTGCCAGCAGCTTAGATGGGGAGGGATCTAGCACAGATACGCAGTATTTT.

The V call is TRBV4-3, the J call TRBJ1-5, with 8 bases lining up with TRBD1. V lost 0 bases and J lost 4; bases outside the gene matches: 11. This CDR3 has 18 residues. In germline, CDR1 is LGHNA, CDR2 YSLEER. As DNA, the CDR3 is TGCGCCAGCAGCCAAGAAATTCAGGGGGCTTTAGGTAATCAGCCCCAGCATTTT. Translation gives CASSQEIQGALGNQPQHF.

The V call is TRBV14, the J call TRBJ1-2; D is perhaps TRBD1 (5 bases). The CDR3 runs 13 residues. The V gene's germline CDR1 is SGHDN and CDR2 FVKESK. V dropped 3 bases and J dropped 2 bases, with 7 bases sitting between them. CDR3 sequence reads: CASSQDTNYGYTF. CDR3 nucleotides: TGTGCCAGCAGCCAGGACACAAACTATGGCTACACCTTC.

The chain couples TRBV6-6 to TRBJ2-2, with no clear D. Germline lookup yields CDR1 MNHNY and CDR2 SVGAGI (reference sequence). This CDR3 is 15 amino acids long. The V gene lost 1 base and the J gene lost 4 bases, with 10 bases spanning the gap. CDR3 residues: CASSYLELSTGELFF. CDR3 coding DNA: TGTGCCAGCAGTTACTTAGAGCTTTCCACCGGGGAGCTGTTTTTT.

The CDR3 DNA reads as TGTGCCAGCTCACCACAGGGGGCAATGTCCTACGAGCAGTACTTC. Residues: CASSPQGAMSYEQYF. The chain uses TRBV18 and TRBJ2-7, with TRBD1 matching over 7 bases. Germline V gene data show CDR1 as KGHSH and CDR2 as LQKENI. The V segment lost 1 base and the J segment 1 base; nucleotides outside the gene matches: 4. This CDR3 comprises 15 residues.

The sample holds one count of this clone. The rearrangement links TRBV4-3 to TRBJ1-5; D perhaps matches TRBD1 (6 bases). The germline gives CDR1 LGHNA, CDR2 YSLEER. Trimming pared 0 bases from V and 4 bases from J, leaving 10 bases between. This CDR3 spans 15 amino acids. The CDR3 spells CASSQERGGNQPQHF. CDR3 nucleotides: TGCGCCAGCAGCCAAGAGCGAGGGGGAAATCAGCCCCAGCATTTT.

The rearrangement links TRBV18 to TRBJ2-5, with D possibly TRBD1 on 6 matching bases. Germline loops: CDR1 KGHSH, CDR2 LQKENI. Trimming removed 4 bases from V and 1 base from J, with 13 bases in between. The CDR3 runs to 15 residues. CDR3 sequence: CASSLAQGFQETQYF. In DNA form, the CDR3 reads TGTGCCAGCTCACTAGCACAGGGTTTCCAAGAGACCCAGTACTTC. The full variable domain, its missing parts supplied by reference TRBV18 and TRBJ2-5, is NAGVMQNPRHLVRRRGQEARLRCSPMKGHSHVYWYRQLPEEGLKFMVYLQKENIIDESGMPKERFSAEFPKEGPSILRIQQVVRGDSAAYFCASSLAQGFQETQYFGPGTRLLVL.

The chain uses TRBV29-1 and TRBJ1-1, with a possible D match to TRBD1 (6 bases). Trimming shortened V by 6 bases and J by 5 bases, and 10 bases separated the two germline ends. Germline V gene data show CDR1 as SQVTM and CDR2 as ANQGSEA. There are 11 residues in the CDR3. CDR3 DNA: TGCAGCGTACAGGGTTATACTGAAGCTTTCTTT. It translates to CSVQGYTEAFF.

The J gene is TRBJ2-2, the V gene TRBV11-3, with 9 bases that match TRBD1. The V segment lost 5 bases and the J segment 5 bases; nucleotides outside the gene matches: 3. Germline V gene sequence: CDR1 SGHNT, CDR2 YENEEA. CDR3 size: 14 residues. The CDR3 sequence: CASSPGTGTGELFF. CDR3 coding DNA: TGTGCCAGCAGCCCCGGGACAGGGACCGGGGAGCTGTTTTTT.